Shown below are 19 T cell receptor beta chains from a single sample sequenced in a study of technical replicates of blood from four donors. Here immunoSEQ multiplex PCR was the method, and the copy in TCRdb shows in-frame clones only, minus some. The repertoire holds some 80,000 clones, with approximately 96% as singletons. The sample was T cells isolated from PBMCs. These receptors were obtained from a human donor in good health.

The rearrangement uses TRBV4-2 and TRBJ2-7; TRBD1 agrees at 9 bases. V shed 0 bases and J 8 bases; nucleotides not matched to a gene: 8. From germline, CDR1 is LGHNA and CDR2 YNFKEQ. The CDR3 has 15 residues. The CDR3 region has the DNA TGTGCCAGCAGCCAAGACAGGACAGGGGACAGCAAGCAGTACTTC. Its protein product is CASSQDRTGDSKQYF.

The J gene is TRBJ2-4, the V gene TRBV4-1, with 10 nucleotides matching TRBD2. CDR1 and CDR2 (germline): MGHRA, YSYEKL. The junction had 11 bases not matched to a gene; V was cut back by 0 bases and J by 6 bases. The CDR3 covers 18 residues. Here the CDR3 reads CASSQEGTAGTSVNIQYF. The CDR3 region has the DNA TGCGCCAGCAGCCAAGAAGGGACAGCCGGGACTAGCGTAAACATTCAGTACTTC.

This rearrangement joins TRBV19 to TRBJ1-1; D perhaps matches TRBD1 (6 bases). Germline values: CDR1 LNHDA, CDR2 SQIVND (reference sequence). The CDR3 is made up of 15 amino acids. V lost 7 bases to trimming and J lost 8 bases, with 23 bases between them. CDR3 nucleotides: TGTGCCAGTACCCCGAGGGGGGGCCGTAGGACAGAAGCTTTCTTT. This encodes CASTPRGGRRTEAFF.

The chain employs TRBV27 and TRBJ2-3; 7 nucleotides agree with TRBD2. In germline, CDR1 is MNHEY, CDR2 SMNVEV (reference sequence). V dropped 1 base and J dropped 0; count of bases not matched to a gene: 13. The CDR3 sequence is 19 residues long. CDR3 bases: TGTGCCAGCAGTTTATTGGGAGGGCTAACTATTTCTAGCACAGATACGCAGTATTTT. Amino acid sequence: CASSLLGGLTISSTDTQYF.

This clone was recorded only once. V and J are TRBV10-1 and TRBJ2-1; 8 nucleotides align to TRBD1. The CDR3 has 16 residues. Germline-derived CDR1 and CDR2 are WNHNN and SYGVQD (reference sequence). The V gene end was trimmed by 3 bases and the J gene end by 2 bases; junction bases not matched to a gene: 6. DNA for the CDR3: TGCGCCAGCAGTGATCTCAGGGGGCAACCCTACAATGAGCAGTTCTTC. Its translation: CASSDLRGQPYNEQFF.

The CDR3 spells CASSESPGRWDTEAFF. Here the CDR3 DNA reads TGTGCCAGCAGTGAAAGTCCTGGGAGGTGGGACACTGAAGCTTTCTTT. The genes are TRBV6-1 and TRBJ1-1; D gene unclear. Trimming took 2 bases from V and 3 from J, leaving 16 bases between them. This CDR3 region has 16 residues. The germline CDR1 and CDR2 sequences are MNHNS and SASEGT.

The chain carries TRBV10-2 and TRBJ2-1; no clear D. Trimming removed 11 bases from V and 1 base from J, with 6 bases in between. This CDR3 spans 11 amino acids. Germline CDR1 is WSHSY and CDR2 is SAAADI. The CDR3 nucleotides read TGCGCCTCCGGGTCCTACAATGAGCAGTTCTTC. This gives the protein CASGSYNEQFF.

The V gene is TRBV7-9, the J gene TRBJ1-5; D possibly corresponds to TRBD1 (5 bases). Trimming pared 3 bases from V and 5 bases from J, leaving 17 bases between. Germline assignment: CDR1 SEHNR and CDR2 FQNEAQ (reference sequence). The CDR3 has 16 residues. Here the CDR3 reads CASSLADRVLDQPQHF. Here the CDR3 DNA reads TGTGCCAGCAGCTTGGCTGACAGAGTATTGGATCAGCCCCAGCATTTT.

The chain uses TRBV2 and TRBJ2-1, with 8 bases that match TRBD1. V trimming: 5 bases; J trimming: 2 bases; junction bases outside the gene matches: 5. This CDR3 has 15 residues. CDR1 and CDR2 from the germline V gene are SNHLY and FYNNEI. The CDR3 sequence: CASSRGQGPYNEQFF. The CDR3 DNA is TGTGCCAGCAGTCGAGGACAGGGACCCTACAATGAGCAGTTCTTC.

This rearrangement joins TRBV5-5 to TRBJ1-5; tentative D call: TRBD1 (6 bases). The V and J ends lost 0 bases and 1 base respectively, with 11 bases between them. This CDR3 has 16 amino acids. The germline V gene encodes CDR1 SGHKS and CDR2 YYEKEE (reference sequence). The CDR3 loop is CASSLGDNGSNQPQHF. The CDR3 nucleotides are TGTGCCAGCAGCTTGGGGGACAACGGAAGCAATCAGCCCCAGCATTTT. The full variable domain, rest sourced from reference TRBV5-5 and TRBJ1-5, is DAGVTQSPTHLIKTRGQQVTLRCSPISGHKSVSWYQQVLGQGPQFIFQYYEKEERGRGNFPDRFSARQFPNYSSELNVNALLLGDSALYLCASSLGDNGSNQPQHFGDGTRLSIL.

This chain uses TRBV6-4 with TRBJ1-5, with D hard to call. CDR1 is MRHNA, CDR2 SNTAGT, per germline. This CDR3 region has 11 residues. Trimming cost V 4 bases and J 9 bases, with 7 bases left between them. As DNA, the CDR3 is TGTGCCAGCAGTGCCGGTGTGCCCCAGCATTTT. Translating gives CASSAGVPQHF.

The chain employs TRBV4-1 and TRBJ2-7; 9 bases map to TRBD1. Germline assignment: CDR1 MGHRA and CDR2 YSYEKL. The CDR3 runs to 15 residues. J gave up 6 bases and V 3 bases, and 9 bases lay outside the gene matches. The DNA of the CDR3 is TGCGCCAGCAGCCAGGGACAGGGAAGGTTGGGCGAGCAGTACTTC. Protein sequence: CASSQGQGRLGEQYF.

The chain couples TRBV6-1 to TRBJ2-7; 7 bases match TRBD2. J was trimmed by 1 base and V by 2 bases; bases with no gene match: 8. The CDR3 totals 16 residues. Germline loops: CDR1 MNHNS, CDR2 SASEGT. CDR3 bases: TGTGCCAGCAGTGAATGGGCCGGGGGGACGTCCTACGAGCAGTACTTC. The encoded protein is CASSEWAGGTSYEQYF.

The CDR3 reads CASKGLEAETQYF. The CDR3 DNA follows: TGTGCCAGTAAGGGGCTAGAAGCGGAGACCCAGTACTTC. V gene TRBV19 combines with J gene TRBJ2-5; D perhaps matches TRBD1 (5 bases). V lost 7 bases and J 5 bases, leaving 14 bases between the germline ends. The germline gives CDR1 LNHDA, CDR2 SQIVND (reference sequence). The CDR3 totals 13 residues.

This clone has just one count. This sequence joins TRBV5-1 and TRBJ1-1, with D perhaps TRBD1 (5 bases). CDR3 length: 15 residues. The germline CDR1 and CDR2 sequences are SGHRS and YFSETQ. Trimming took off 4 bases at V and 4 bases at J, with 17 bases between the two ends. The CDR3 coding sequence is TGCGCCAGCAGCGATCCGACATCAACAGGCACTGAAGCTTTCTTT. It yields the protein CASSDPTSTGTEAFF.

This chain connects TRBV7-2 to TRBJ2-7; TRBD2 matches 16 bases. The germline CDR1 and CDR2 sequences are SGHTA and FQGNSA. This CDR3 is built from 17 residues. J lost 3 bases, V lost 4 bases, and 6 bases had no gene match. For the CDR3, the DNA is TGTGCCAGCAGCTCCGGGACTAGCGGGGGGGTGATCTACGAGCAGTACTTC. Translation gives CASSSGTSGGVIYEQYF. The full variable domain, rest sourced from reference TRBV7-2 and TRBJ2-7, is GAGVSQSPSNKVTEKGKDVELRCDPISGHTALYWYRQSLGQGLEFLIYFQGNSAPDKSGLPSDRFSAERTGGSVSTLTIQRTQQEDSAVYLCASSSGTSGGVIYEQYFGPGTRLTVT.

J is TRBJ2-7 and V is TRBV5-1; weak D call: TRBD1 (6 bases). The CDR3 has 15 amino acids. Per the germline V gene, CDR1 is SGHRS and CDR2 is YFSETQ. Trimming took off 4 bases at V and 0 bases at J, with 14 bases between the two ends. For the CDR3, the DNA is TGCGCCAGCAGCCGCTCATTGGGGGCCTCCTACGAGCAGTACTTC. This sequence encodes CASSRSLGASYEQYF.

The rearrangement links TRBV5-1 to TRBJ2-3; 9 bases are a match to TRBD1. This CDR3 region has 16 residues. CDR1 SGHRS and CDR2 YFSETQ come from the germline V gene. Germline trimming cut 0 bases from V and 1 base from J; bases unmatched to any gene: 3. In DNA form, the CDR3 reads TGCGCCAGCAGCTTGGTTACAGGGGGCGGCACAGATACGCAGTATTTT. Its translation is CASSLVTGGGTDTQYF.

The gene calls are TRBV28 and TRBJ1-2; possibly TRBD1 for D (6 bases). Trimming removed 5 bases from V and 8 bases from J, with 12 bases in between. Germline V gene sequence: CDR1 MDHEN, CDR2 SYDVKM. The CDR3 has 12 amino acids. The CDR3 is CASSPGQIGYTF. In DNA form, the CDR3 reads TGTGCCAGCAGTCCCGGACAGATAGGCTACACCTTC.